What follows describes a single T cell receptor beta chain. Data came from immunoSEQ multiplex PCR; TCRdb stores just in-frame clones and leaves some out. The table lists approximately 70,000 clones, approximately 95% of them singletons. The data originate from a study of T cell changes during pregnancy in multiple sclerosis. The germline V gene has CDR1 SGHVS and CDR2 FQNEAQ. The CDR3 is made up of 14 amino acids. V lost 5 bases and J lost 0, with 10 bases in between. Source: CD4+ T cells from peripheral blood mononuclear cells, taken after pregnancy. The chain employs TRBV7-8 and TRBJ1-1; the D gene is possibly TRBD1 (6 bases). This receptor was identified in a female donor with multiple sclerosis, enrolled in a pregnancy study. The CDR3 DNA sequence: TGTGCCAGCAGCCAGGGACAAATGAACACTGAAGCTTTCTTT. Residues: CASSQGQMNTEAFF.